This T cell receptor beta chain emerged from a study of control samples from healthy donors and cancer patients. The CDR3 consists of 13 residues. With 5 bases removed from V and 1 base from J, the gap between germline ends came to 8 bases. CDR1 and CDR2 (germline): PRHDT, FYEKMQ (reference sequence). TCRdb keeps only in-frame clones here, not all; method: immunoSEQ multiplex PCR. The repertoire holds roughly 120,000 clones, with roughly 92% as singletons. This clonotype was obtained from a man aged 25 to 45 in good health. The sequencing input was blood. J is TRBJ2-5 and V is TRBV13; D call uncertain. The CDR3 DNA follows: TGTGCCAGCAGCATGGACGGCCAAGAGACCCAGTACTTC. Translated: CASSMDGQETQYF.